One and the same sample provided the 2 T cell receptor beta chains below, sequenced in a study of blood T cell repertoires in COVID-19. Sequenced by immunoSEQ multiplex PCR; TCRdb stores in-frame clones only, minus some. The sample carries a few hundred thousand clones, approximately 80% recorded once. Sequenced material: peripheral blood. The receptors here all came from a woman in her thirties or forties who had recovered from COVID-19.

This rearrangement joins TRBV19 to TRBJ1-1; maybe TRBD1 (6 bases). The germline V gene has CDR1 LNHDA and CDR2 SQIVND (reference sequence). CDR3 length: 13 residues. V was pared by 9 bases and J by 2 bases, with 13 bases between. Written as DNA, the CDR3 is TGTGCCAGCCAGGGGAGGGTTAACACTGAAGCTTTCTTT. It encodes CASQGRVNTEAFF.

The chain has TRBV6-5 and TRBJ2-7, with D possibly matching TRBD1 (5 bases). Germline V gene sequence: CDR1 MNHEY, CDR2 SVGAGI. The V end was cut by 5 bases, the J end by 2 bases, with 13 bases between. The CDR3 has 14 residues. This CDR3 reads CASSIQELAYEQYF. CDR3 coding DNA: TGTGCCAGCAGTATACAGGAATTAGCCTACGAGCAGTACTTC.